Listed below are T cell receptor beta chains from one sample, sequenced in a study of blood T cell repertoires in COVID-19. Sequenced by immunoSEQ multiplex PCR; TCRdb stores in-frame clones only, minus some. The profile shows fewer than 200,000 clones, about nine tenths of them singletons. The material sequenced was peripheral blood. Receptors were obtained from a woman aged 55 to 70 who had recovered from COVID-19. CDR3s include the opening cysteine and the closing phenylalanine or tryptophan. The D gene is left open where the match is weak. Clone size is stated in some rows and not others, as once, few, many or a class when expanded.

clone size	V gene	J gene	D gene	CDR3 protein	CDR3 DNA
NA	TRBV18	TRBJ2-3	TRBD2	CASSLNPSGGTDTQYF	TGTGCCAGCTCCCTGAACCCTAGCGGGGGGACAGATACGCAGTATTTT
once	TRBV21-1	TRBJ2-2	NA	CASSPEGGVNTGELFF	TGTGCCAGCAGCCCCGAAGGGGGGGTGAACACCGGGGAGCTGTTTTTT
NA	TRBV28	TRBJ1-1	NA	CASSQVATEAFF	TGTGCCAGCAGCCAGGTGGCCACTGAAGCTTTCTTT
NA	TRBV6-1	TRBJ2-7	TRBD2	CASSGRSSGGASHEQYF	TGTGCCAGCAGTGGGAGATCTAGCGGGGGGGCCTCCCACGAGCAGTACTTC
NA	TRBV7-9	TRBJ2-3	TRBD2	CASSLAGGVSTDTQYF	TGTGCCAGCAGTCTAGCGGGGGGAGTTAGCACAGATACGCAGTATTTT
NA	TRBV5-1	TRBJ2-1	TRBD2	CASSLVTSGLLSSYNEQFF	TGCGCCAGCAGCTTGGTAACTAGCGGACTACTTAGCTCCTACAATGAGCAGTTCTTC
NA	TRBV7-2	TRBJ1-6	NA	CASSPNARDSPLHF	TGTGCCAGCAGCCCAAATGCCAGGGATTCACCCCTCCACTTT
NA	TRBV5-4	TRBJ1-2	NA	CASSLGTIPGGYTF	TGTGCCAGCAGCTTAGGAACAATCCCCGGGGGCTACACCTTC
once	TRBV3-1/TRBV3-2	TRBJ2-7	NA	CANGVQQRKSEQYF	TGTGCCAACGGGGTCCAACAGAGAAAATCCGAGCAGTACTTC
NA	TRBV28	TRBJ1-1	NA	CASSSQGTLLNTEAFF	TGTGCCAGCAGTTCTCAGGGGACCTTGCTGAACACTGAAGCTTTCTTT
NA	TRBV3-1/TRBV3-2	TRBJ2-3	TRBD2	CASSHQRTSGGYTDTQYF	TGTGCCAGCAGCCATCAGCGGACTAGCGGGGGGTACACAGATACGCAGTATTTT
NA	TRBV12-3/TRBV12-4	TRBJ2-3	NA	CASSLRDTQYF	TGTGCCAGCAGTTTGAGGGATACGCAGTATTTT
NA	TRBV28	TRBJ2-5	NA	CASSLSRGTETQYF	TGTGCCAGCAGTTTGAGCCGGGGGACGGAGACCCAGTACTTC
NA	TRBV30	TRBJ1-1	NA	CAWGPGRGTEAFF	TGTGCCTGGGGCCCGGGTAGGGGCACTGAAGCTTTCTTT
NA	TRBV20-1	TRBJ1-6	NA	CSASRGSNSPLHF	TGCAGTGCTAGTCGGGGTTCCAATTCACCCCTCCACTTT
NA	TRBV7-9	TRBJ1-2	TRBD1	CASSLQGVDYGYTF	TGTGCCAGCAGCCTACAGGGGGTGGACTATGGCTACACCTTC
NA	TRBV5-1	TRBJ1-4	TRBD1	CASSLNRGEKLFF	TGCGCCAGCAGTTTAAACAGGGGTGAAAAACTGTTTTTT
NA	TRBV5-1	TRBJ2-2	NA	CASSLDGNTGELFF	TGCGCCAGCAGCTTGGACGGGAACACCGGGGAGCTGTTTTTT
NA	TRBV29-1	TRBJ1-1	TRBD1	CSETDRVTEAFF	TGCAGCGAGACCGACAGGGTGACTGAAGCTTTCTTT
NA	TRBV6-6	TRBJ1-3	NA	CASSTTGFSGNTIYF	TGTGCCAGCAGTACCACAGGGTTCTCTGGAAACACCATATATTTT
NA	TRBV9	TRBJ2-2	NA	CASSVAFSNTGELFF	TGTGCCAGCAGCGTAGCGTTCTCGAACACCGGGGAGCTGTTTTTT
NA	TRBV6-5	TRBJ2-4	TRBD2	CASSASGKKNIQYF	TGTGCCAGCAGCGCTAGCGGGAAAAAAAACATTCAGTACTTC
NA	TRBV18	TRBJ1-1	NA	CASSPDKNTEAFF	TGTGCCAGCTCACCGGACAAGAACACTGAAGCTTTCTTT
NA	TRBV9	TRBJ2-1	TRBD2	CASSGTSGVYNEQFF	TGTGCCAGCAGCGGAACTAGCGGGGTTTACAATGAGCAGTTCTTC
NA	TRBV12-3/TRBV12-4	TRBJ1-1	NA	CASSLITEAFF	TGTGCCAGCAGTTTAATAACTGAAGCTTTCTTT
NA	TRBV7-9	TRBJ1-3	NA	CASSLGAGSSGNTIYF	TGTGCCAGCAGCTTAGGTGCCGGGAGCTCTGGAAACACCATATATTTT
NA	TRBV27	TRBJ1-5	TRBD1	CASSPGSGQGGQPQHF	TGTGCCAGCAGTCCAGGGTCGGGACAGGGAGGTCAGCCCCAGCATTTT
NA	TRBV7-9	TRBJ1-2	NA	CASVSSGVSNYGYTF	TGTGCCAGCGTCTCTTCAGGGGTTTCTAACTATGGCTACACCTTC
NA	TRBV3-1/TRBV3-2	TRBJ2-7	TRBD1	CASSLPGTGINEQYF	TGTGCCAGCAGCCTTCCCGGGACAGGGATCAACGAGCAGTACTTC
NA	TRBV4-1	TRBJ2-7	TRBD2	CASSFGGPASGYEQYF	TGCGCCAGCAGCTTCGGAGGGCCGGCTAGCGGTTACGAGCAGTACTTC
once	TRBV4-1	TRBJ2-3	NA	CASSLRGGGTDTQYF	TGCGCCAGCAGCCTAAGAGGGGGGGGCACAGATACGCAGTATTTT
NA	TRBV28	TRBJ2-3	NA	CASSPRHLGLGDTQYF	TGTGCCAGCAGTCCAAGGCATTTGGGGCTGGGTGATACGCAGTATTTT
NA	TRBV24-1	TRBJ2-1	NA	CATSDPSRDFFHNEQFF	TGTGCCACCAGTGATCCCAGCCGGGACTTTTTCCACAATGAGCAGTTCTTC
once	TRBV11-3	TRBJ1-1	NA	CASSLGQNTEAFF	TGTGCCAGCAGCTTAGGGCAGAACACTGAAGCTTTCTTT
NA	TRBV5-4	TRBJ2-2	TRBD1	CASSLEPGQLTGELFF	TGTGCCAGCAGCTTGGAGCCGGGACAGCTCACCGGGGAGCTGTTTTTT
NA	TRBV2	TRBJ1-6	NA	CAARGYNSPLHF	TGTGCCGCGCGGGGATATAATTCACCCCTCCACTTT
NA	TRBV5-8	TRBJ1-2	NA	CASSLISSPNYGYTF	TGTGCCAGCAGCCTAATCTCATCTCCTAACTATGGCTACACCTTC
NA	TRBV28	TRBJ1-2	NA	CASSLISYGYTF	TGTGCCAGCAGTTTGATCAGCTATGGCTACACCTTC
NA	TRBV28	TRBJ1-1	NA	CASSSRSEAFF	TGTGCCAGCAGTTCTCGTTCTGAAGCTTTCTTT
NA	TRBV4-2	TRBJ2-1	NA	CASSQDGWGLTGYNEQFF	TGTGCCAGCAGCCAAGATGGATGGGGTTTGACAGGCTACAATGAGCAGTTCTTC
NA	TRBV28	TRBJ2-1	NA	CASSSDSPAYNEQFF	TGTGCCAGCAGTTCAGACAGCCCGGCCTACAATGAGCAGTTCTTC
NA	TRBV6-2/TRBV6-3	TRBJ2-1	TRBD1	CASSSDRRKQFF	TGTGCCAGCAGTTCGGACAGGAGAAAGCAGTTCTTC
once	TRBV28	TRBJ1-2	TRBD1	CAGREPGQGDYGYTF	TGTGCCGGAAGGGAGCCGGGACAGGGGGACTATGGCTACACCTTC
NA	TRBV5-4	TRBJ1-2	TRBD1	CASSLAGQARGYTF	TGTGCCAGCAGCTTAGCGGGACAGGCAAGGGGCTACACCTTC
NA	TRBV7-9	TRBJ2-1	TRBD1	CASSLGSGTGGLNEQFF	TGTGCCAGCAGCTTAGGCTCCGGGACAGGGGGCCTCAATGAGCAGTTCTTC
NA	TRBV29-1	TRBJ1-1	TRBD1	CSVEGQPNTEAFF	TGCAGCGTGGAGGGACAGCCGAACACTGAAGCTTTCTTT
NA	TRBV3-1/TRBV3-2	TRBJ2-4	TRBD2	CASTRGGTNIQYF	TGTGCCAGCACCCGGGGAGGGACAAACATTCAGTACTTC
once	TRBV29-1	TRBJ1-4	TRBD1	CSVGQGPTNEKLFF	TGCAGCGTCGGACAGGGGCCAACTAATGAAAAACTGTTTTTT
NA	TRBV7-9	TRBJ1-2	TRBD1	CASSLEDRGPYGYTF	TGTGCCAGCAGCTTAGAAGACAGGGGGCCCTATGGCTACACCTTC
few	TRBV4-1	TRBJ2-1	NA	CASSQTTQGLYNEQFF	TGCGCCAGCAGCCAAACGACCCAGGGTCTGTACAATGAGCAGTTCTTC
NA	TRBV29-1	TRBJ2-5	TRBD1	CSVATGAEETQYF	TGCAGCGTTGCTACAGGGGCGGAGGAGACCCAGTACTTC
NA	TRBV28	TRBJ2-3	NA	CASRAGTSSTDTQYF	TGTGCCAGCAGAGCCGGGACTTCTAGCACAGATACGCAGTATTTT
NA	TRBV5-1	TRBJ1-1	TRBD1	CASSSGTGVPNTEAFF	TGCGCCAGCAGCTCGGGGACAGGGGTCCCGAACACTGAAGCTTTCTTT
NA	TRBV2	TRBJ2-1	TRBD2	CASSGQAGGRGEQFF	TGTGCCAGCAGTGGGCAAGCGGGGGGCCGAGGGGAGCAGTTCTTC